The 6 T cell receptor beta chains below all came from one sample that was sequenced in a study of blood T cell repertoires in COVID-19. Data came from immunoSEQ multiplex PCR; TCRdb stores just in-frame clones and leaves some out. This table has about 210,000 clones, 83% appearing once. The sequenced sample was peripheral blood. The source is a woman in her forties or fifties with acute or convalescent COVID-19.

The CDR3: CASTEDEKLFF. The CDR3 region has the DNA TGTGCCAGTACAGAGGATGAAAAACTGTTTTTT. The V call is TRBV19, the J call TRBJ1-4, with D unclear. This CDR3 spans 11 amino acids. The germline gives CDR1 LNHDA, CDR2 SQIVND (reference sequence). V was pared by 7 bases and J by 6 bases, with 6 bases between.

The CDR3 loop is CASSLIAGVGTEAFF. CDR3 nucleotide sequence: TGTGCCAGCAGCTTGATCGCAGGGGTGGGCACTGAAGCTTTCTTT. The chain couples TRBV5-8 to TRBJ1-1, with D tentatively TRBD1 (6 bases). The CDR3 length is 15 residues. Germline values: CDR1 SGHTS, CDR2 YDEGEE. V gave up 1 base and J gave up 4 bases, with 14 bases separating them.

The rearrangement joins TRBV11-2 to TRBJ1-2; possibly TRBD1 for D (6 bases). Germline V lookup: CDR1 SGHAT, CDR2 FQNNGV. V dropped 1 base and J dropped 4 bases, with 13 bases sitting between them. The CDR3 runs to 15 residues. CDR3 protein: CASSLGAGAIYGYTF. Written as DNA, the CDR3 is TGTGCCAGCAGCTTAGGGGCGGGGGCAATCTATGGCTACACCTTC.

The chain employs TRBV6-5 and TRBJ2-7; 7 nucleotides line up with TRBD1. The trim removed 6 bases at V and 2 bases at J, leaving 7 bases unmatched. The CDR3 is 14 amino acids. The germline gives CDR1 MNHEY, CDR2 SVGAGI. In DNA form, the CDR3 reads TGTGCCAGCAGAATGACAGGGAAGCCCTACGAGCAGTACTTC. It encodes CASRMTGKPYEQYF.

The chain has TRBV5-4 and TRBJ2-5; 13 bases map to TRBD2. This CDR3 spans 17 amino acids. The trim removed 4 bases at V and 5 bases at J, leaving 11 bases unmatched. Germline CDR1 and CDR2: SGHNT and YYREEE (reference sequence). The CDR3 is CASSKTGTSGILETQYF. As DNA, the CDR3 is TGTGCCAGCAGCAAAACCGGGACTAGCGGGATTTTGGAGACCCAGTACTTC.

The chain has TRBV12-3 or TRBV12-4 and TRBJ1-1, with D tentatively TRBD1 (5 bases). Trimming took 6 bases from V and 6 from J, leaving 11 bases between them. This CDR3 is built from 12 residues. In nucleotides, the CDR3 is TGTGCCAGCAGACCGGGGGAGGCTGAAGCTTTCTTT. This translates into CASRPGEAEAFF.